The 8 T cell receptor beta chains reported below all come from one sample, sequenced in a study of early T cells in non-severe SARS-CoV-2 infection. TCRdb recomputed calls from the 5' RACE reads with MiXCR, one row per CDR3 protein. In the table there are tens of thousands of distinct CDR3 sequences, roughly 5.9% of which are singletons. Sequenced sample: whole blood. The receptors originated from an adult who was a healthcare worker with PCR-confirmed SARS-CoV-2 infection or an uninfected control (not recorded which).

This clonotype showed up many times. The chain carries TRBV20-1 and TRBJ1-5; TRBD1 is a possible D gene (5 bases). This CDR3 is 14 amino acids long. Looked up from germline, CDR1 is DFQATT and CDR2 is SNEGSKA (reference sequence). Trimming stripped 3 bases from V and 4 bases from J, with 13 bases between. CDR3 region: CSARGPPPNQPQHF. Here the CDR3 DNA reads TGCAGTGCTAGGGGACCACCTCCGAATCAGCCCCAGCATTTT.

This rearrangement joins TRBV5-1 to TRBJ2-7, with 7 positions matching TRBD1. The CDR3 is 14 amino acids. Germline loops: CDR1 SGHRS, CDR2 YFSETQ. Trimming cost V 0 bases and J 5 bases; bases outside gene matches: 5. The CDR3 protein is CASSLARQGNEQYF. For the CDR3, the DNA is TGCGCCAGCAGCTTGGCGCGACAGGGTAACGAGCAGTACTTC.

The chain uses TRBV11-1 and TRBJ2-5, with 15 bases identical to TRBD2. The V gene's germline CDR1 is SGHAT and CDR2 FQDESV (reference sequence). There are 16 residues in the CDR3. The ends lost 5 bases at V and 7 bases at J; junction bases unmatched: 8. Written as DNA, the CDR3 is TGTGCCAGCAGCGATCTGGGACTAGCGGGGGGACGGACCCAGTACTTC. Its protein product is CASSDLGLAGGRTQYF.

This clonotype was counted between two and nine times. The V gene is TRBV5-4, the J gene TRBJ2-5, with 9 bases lining up with TRBD2. The CDR3 totals 16 residues. Germline V lookup: CDR1 SGHNT, CDR2 YYREEE (reference sequence). V shed 5 bases, J shed 5 bases, and the junction held 13 bases outside the gene matches. CDR3 region: CASRSTSGAEGETQYF. The CDR3 coding sequence is TGTGCCAGCAGGTCGACTAGCGGAGCGGAGGGGGAGACCCAGTACTTC.

This clonotype was observed many times. The chain employs TRBV6-5 and TRBJ1-1; TRBD1 might be the D (5 bases). V dropped 6 bases and J dropped 2 bases, with 13 bases sitting between them. From germline, CDR1 is MNHEY and CDR2 SVGAGI. There are 14 residues in the CDR3. CDR3 protein: CASRMTDANTEAFF. CDR3 in DNA: TGTGCCAGCAGGATGACAGACGCTAACACTGAAGCTTTCTTT.

The chain is built from TRBV12-3 or TRBV12-4 and TRBJ2-1; unclear D gene. Trimming cost V 7 bases and J 7 bases, with 11 bases left between them. The CDR3 sequence is 12 residues long. CDR3 sequence (DNA): TGTGCCAGCACCCCTCGATGGAATGAGCAGTTCTTC. It codes for CASTPRWNEQFF.

In its sample, this clonotype was seen many times. The CDR3 DNA sequence: TGTGCCAGCAGTTTACAGGGCTCCTACGAGCAGTACTTC. Translating gives CASSLQGSYEQYF. The chain recombines TRBV2 with TRBJ2-7, with a possible D match to TRBD1 (6 bases). V was trimmed by 5 bases and J by 0 bases, leaving 8 bases between them. The CDR3 has 13 amino acids. Germline CDR1 and CDR2: SNHLY and FYNNEI. The whole variable domain, remainder taken from reference TRBV2 and TRBJ2-7, is EPEVTQTPSHQVTQMGQEVILRCVPISNHLYFYWYRQILGQKVEFLVSFYNNEISEKSEIFDDQFSVERPDGSNFTLKIRSTKLEDSAMYFCASSLQGSYEQYFGPGTRLTVT.

The table lists this clonotype with many counts. The chain employs TRBV9 and TRBJ2-5; D is unclear. CDR1 and CDR2 (germline): SGDLS, YYNGEE. Trimming stripped 4 bases from V and 5 bases from J, with 12 bases between. The CDR3 extends over 13 amino acids. CDR3 loop: CASSPSDGETQYF. CDR3 DNA: TGTGCCAGCAGCCCGTCGGACGGGGAGACCCAGTACTTC.